This T cell receptor (beta chain) emerged from a study of blood T cell repertoires in COVID-19. Study-wide background: COVID-19 samples from acute and convalescent phases originated in the United States, Italy and Spain. T cells, B-cell-depleted T cells, or PBMCs provided the cDNA or gDNA that served as material.

Donors in Cohort 3 who had recovered were those with two negative PCRs, healthcare professional clearance, or resolution of their symptoms. Looked up from germline, CDR1 is SGHNT and CDR2 is YYREEE (reference sequence). V gave up 0 bases and J gave up 7 bases, with 25 bases separating them. This CDR3 is built from 18 residues. Original analysis: It was from reference gene primer amplification that nucleated cell counts were estimated. The repertoire was sequenced with immunoSEQ multiplex PCR; TCRdb's copy has only in-frame clones and lacks some. Clone size and the V and J calls come from that table; the DNA yielded D and trimming. Here the sample spans around 300,000 clones, 89% being singletons.

The chain uses TRBV5-4 and TRBJ2-5; D perhaps matches TRBD1 (7 bases). The sequence was obtained from a woman aged 25-40 years who had recovered from COVID-19. Material: PBMCs or T cells enriched from blood (not recorded which). CDR3 amino acids: CASSLDLAIAGQGGTQYF. The CDR3 nucleotides read TGTGCCAGCAGCTTGGACTTAGCGATTGCGGGGCAGGGGGGGACCCAGTACTTC.